Listed below are T cell receptor beta chains from one sample, sequenced in a study of CD8+ T cells in alopecia areata. The assay was immunoSEQ multiplex PCR, and TCRdb's table has in-frame clones only and misses some. The data hold about 190,000 clones, with roughly 66% observed a single time. The sample here was CD4+ T cells sorted from blood, taken at week 24, from a patient treated with tofacitinib. These receptors came from a human donor with alopecia areata. CDR3s include the opening cysteine and the closing phenylalanine or tryptophan. D genes are given only for firm matches. Expanded clones are given a class, and other clones once, few, many or no size at all.

TRBJ2-1 | TRBD2 | NA | TRBV30 | TGTGCCTGGAGGCTAGCGGGGGGTGGTGAGCAGTTCTTC | CAWRLAGGGEQFF
TRBJ2-7 | NA | NA | TRBV5-1 | TGCGCCAGCAGCTTGGACTACCGGAGCTCCTACGAGCAGTACTTC | CASSLDYRSSYEQYF
TRBJ2-5 | TRBD1 | NA | TRBV4-3 | TGCGCCAGCAGCCCGACAGGGTACCAAGAGACCCAGTACTTC | CASSPTGYQETQYF
TRBJ2-3 | TRBD1 | few | TRBV30 | TGTGCCTGGAAAACAGGGGGAGATACGCAGTATTTT | CAWKTGGDTQYF
TRBJ1-4 | NA | NA | TRBV6-6 | TGTGCCAGCAGTCGGACAATTGAAAAACTGTTTTTT | CASSRTIEKLFF
TRBJ2-5 | TRBD2 | NA | TRBV28 | TGTGCCAGCAGTCGAAGCGGGGGGGCGCGAGAGACCCAGTACTTC | CASSRSGGARETQYF
TRBJ2-7 | NA | NA | TRBV2 | TGTGCCAGCAGGGATAACCTGGGCTACGAGCAGTACTTC | CASRDNLGYEQYF
TRBJ2-1 | NA | once | TRBV5-1 | TGCGCCAGCAGCTCCAGGACTGTTGGGAGCTCCTACAATGAGCAGTTCTTC | CASSSRTVGSSYNEQFF
TRBJ2-2 | NA | few | TRBV5-1 | TGCGCCAGCAGCTGGGAGACAACGAACACCGGGGAGCTGTTTTTT | CASSWETTNTGELFF
TRBJ1-2 | NA | NA | TRBV19 | TGTGCCAGTAGTCAAGGAGAAGATGGCTACACCTTC | CASSQGEDGYTF
TRBJ2-1 | NA | NA | TRBV19 | TGTGCCAGTAGGGGGAGACGCAATGAGCAGTTCTTC | CASRGRRNEQFF
TRBJ1-1 | NA | few | TRBV2 | TGTGCCAGCAGTGGAAGTATGAACACTGAAGCTTTCTTT | CASSGSMNTEAFF
TRBJ2-2 | NA | NA | TRBV2 | TGTGCCAGCTTGGGAACAGTGAACACCGGGGAGCTGTTTTTT | CASLGTVNTGELFF
TRBJ2-7 | TRBD2 | NA | TRBV5-1 | TGCGCCAGCAGCCCGGGAGGGGATATGCACGAGCAGTACTTC | CASSPGGDMHEQYF
TRBJ2-3 | NA | NA | TRBV11-2 | TGTGCCAGCAGCTTTCGAGGGGATACGCAGTATTTT | CASSFRGDTQYF
TRBJ1-2 | NA | few | TRBV19 | TGTGCCAGTAGTTTCGGAGCGGGAGTCTATGGCTACACCTTC | CASSFGAGVYGYTF
TRBJ2-5 | TRBD2 | few | TRBV30 | TGTGCCTGGAGTCACGGGGGGGGAAAGACCCAGTACTTC | CAWSHGGGKTQYF
TRBJ1-2 | NA | NA | TRBV15 | TGTGCCACCAGCAGAGGAGGATTCGACTACACCTTC | CATSRGGFDYTF
TRBJ1-4 | TRBD1 | NA | TRBV5-1 | TGCGCCAGCAGCTTGGCCAGGGGGGCTGGTGAAAAACTGTTTTTT | CASSLARGAGEKLFF
TRBJ2-5 | NA | NA | TRBV5-1 | TGCGCCAGCAGCTTGAGGGGATTGTACCAAGAGACCCAGTACTTC | CASSLRGLYQETQYF
TRBJ2-7 | TRBD2 | NA | TRBV20-1 | TGCAGTGCTAACGGGGGGTACGAGCAGTACTTC | CSANGGYEQYF
TRBJ2-5 | NA | NA | TRBV5-1 | TGCGCCAGCAGCTTGATGGAGACCCAGTACTTC | CASSLMETQYF
TRBJ2-1 | NA | few | TRBV27 | TGTGCCAGCAGTCTCAGCCGCTACAATGAGCAGTTCTTC | CASSLSRYNEQFF
TRBJ2-1 | NA | NA | TRBV10-3 | TGTGCCATCACTACGGGTGAGGGTTATGAGCAGTTCTTC | CAITTGEGYEQFF
TRBJ1-1 | NA | once | TRBV5-6 | TGTGCCAGCACCCTATGGCAGGGCACTGAAGCTTTCTTT | CASTLWQGTEAFF
TRBJ2-1 | NA | NA | TRBV30 | TGTGCCTGGAGTTACAGGGTAAATGAGCAGTTCTTC | CAWSYRVNEQFF
TRBJ1-5 | NA | NA | TRBV7-2 | TGTGCCAGCAGCTGGGGTAGGGGACAGCCCCAGCATTTT | CASSWGRGQPQHF
TRBJ1-2 | NA | NA | TRBV29-1 | TGCAGCGTTGGTGGGGCCCTCTATGGCTACACCTTC | CSVGGALYGYTF
TRBJ2-3 | NA | few | TRBV29-1 | TGCAGCGTTGAAAAGGGACCCACAGATACGCAGTATTTT | CSVEKGPTDTQYF
TRBJ2-7 | TRBD2 | NA | TRBV10-3 | TGTGCCATTGGGGGGGTCAACGAGCAGTACTTC | CAIGGVNEQYF
TRBJ1-2 | NA | few | TRBV19 | TGTGCCAGTAGCCTGACAGGCGGCGGCTACACCTTC | CASSLTGGGYTF
TRBJ2-3 | TRBD1 | NA | TRBV25-1 | TGTGCCAGCAGTGAGCCCGACAGGGGTAATACGCAGTATTTT | CASSEPDRGNTQYF
TRBJ2-7 | NA | NA | TRBV29-1 | TGCAGCGTTGAAGACGGGGGGCTTTTGACCTACGAGCAGTACTTC | CSVEDGGLLTYEQYF
TRBJ1-2 | NA | once | TRBV18 | TGTGCCAGCTCAGCAGGACGTGATAGTCGGGGCTACACCTTC | CASSAGRDSRGYTF
TRBJ1-5 | NA | NA | TRBV2 | TGTGCCAGCAGTGGTTTACACGTGAGCAATCAGCCCCAGCATTTT | CASSGLHVSNQPQHF
TRBJ1-1 | NA | few | TRBV18 | TGTGCCAGCCATATTACCGGGACTGATGAAGCTTTCTTT | CASHITGTDEAFF
TRBJ1-1 | NA | NA | TRBV29-1 | TGCAGCGCAGCAGGGGTGAACACTGAAGCTTTCTTT | CSAAGVNTEAFF
TRBJ1-3 | TRBD1 | NA | TRBV6-6 | TGTGCCAGCAGTGGAGGGGGCCGGTTCTCTGGAAACACCATATATTTT | CASSGGGRFSGNTIYF
TRBJ2-1 | NA | few | TRBV5-6 | TGTGCCAGCAGCCAGGAGGTTGGGGGCCGAAGGTTCAGTGAGCAGTTCTTC | CASSQEVGGRRFSEQFF
TRBJ2-3 | NA | NA | TRBV5-1 | TGCGCCAGCAGCTTGGGGGGCCCCGTCAGGTCCACAGATACGCAGTATTTT | CASSLGGPVRSTDTQYF
TRBJ2-7 | NA | few | TRBV2 | TGTGCCAGCAGTGAATGGGACACCCAACCCTACGAGCAGTACTTC | CASSEWDTQPYEQYF
TRBJ1-1 | NA | NA | TRBV29-1 | TGCAGCGGTGGGGGGGCAAGAACTGAAGCTTTCTTT | CSGGGARTEAFF
TRBJ1-2 | TRBD1 | NA | TRBV29-1 | TGCAGCGTTATTTCGACAGGGAGGCCGGGCTACACCTTC | CSVISTGRPGYTF
TRBJ1-4 | TRBD1 | few | TRBV6-5 | TGTGCCAGCAGCCCCGGGACAGGAGCTAATGAAAAACTGTTTTTT | CASSPGTGANEKLFF
TRBJ1-2 | NA | NA | TRBV4-3 | TGCGCCAGCAGCCAAGACGGAATAAACTATGGCTACACCTTC | CASSQDGINYGYTF
TRBJ2-7 | NA | few | TRBV7-9 | TGTGCCAGCAGTTACACGAAAGGGGGAGATTACTACGAGCAGTACTTC | CASSYTKGGDYYEQYF
TRBJ1-1 | NA | NA | TRBV30 | TGTGCCGTACAGGGAGCGGGTAAGGCGAACACTGAAGCTTTCTTT | CAVQGAGKANTEAFF
TRBJ1-5 | TRBD1 | NA | TRBV6-1 | TGTGCCAGCAGTTGGACAGGGGGAAATCAGCCCCAGCATTTT | CASSWTGGNQPQHF
TRBJ2-3 | NA | few | TRBV9 | TGTGCCAGCAGCGTGGCTGATACGCAGTATTTT | CASSVADTQYF
TRBJ1-5 | NA | few | TRBV19 | TGTGCCAGTAACGCGGACAGCCGATATCAGCCCCAGCATTTT | CASNADSRYQPQHF
TRBJ1-6 | TRBD1 | NA | TRBV29-1 | TGCAGCGTGGGGGACAGCAATAATTCACCCCTCCACTTT | CSVGDSNNSPLHF
TRBJ2-5 | NA | NA | TRBV11-2 | TGTGCCAGCAGCTTAGGGCAAGAGACCCAGTACTTC | CASSLGQETQYF
TRBJ1-1 | NA | NA | TRBV5-1 | TGCGCCAGCAGCTTCGGGAATTTGAACACTGAAGCTTTCTTT | CASSFGNLNTEAFF
TRBJ2-2 | NA | NA | TRBV9 | TGTGCCAGCAGCGTAGCATCTAGGGGCGGGAACACCGGGGAGCTGTTTTTT | CASSVASRGGNTGELFF
TRBJ2-4 | TRBD1 | NA | TRBV6-5 | TGTGCCAGCAGTTACAGCGGTCGGGGACAGTTGGACATTCAGTACTTC | CASSYSGRGQLDIQYF
TRBJ2-1 | NA | NA | TRBV2 | TGTGCCAGCAGTGACATCTACAATGAGCAGTTCTTC | CASSDIYNEQFF
TRBJ1-1 | NA | NA | TRBV30 | TGTGCCTGGAGTCCACGGAGGGGAATTGAAGCTTTCTTT | CAWSPRRGIEAFF
TRBJ2-1 | NA | NA | TRBV20-1 | TGCAGTGCTTTCAACTACAATGAGCAGTTCTTC | CSAFNYNEQFF
TRBJ2-5 | NA | NA | TRBV27 | TGTGCCAGCAGTCGATCGGGTGGACTTGGGGAGACCCAGTACTTC | CASSRSGGLGETQYF